One sample yielded the 17 T cell receptor beta chains listed below, sequenced in a study of shared clonotypes between healthy human individuals. Measured with immunoSEQ multiplex PCR; TCRdb has only the in-frame clones, and not every one. This sample has more than 2 million clones, with approximately 96% found just once. What was sequenced was naive CD4+ T cells sorted from blood. Subset reported: CD45RA+ positively selected. The receptors here all came from a man between 18 and 35 years old in good health.

The chain carries TRBV28 and TRBJ2-5, with 12 bases fitting TRBD2. This CDR3 region has 16 residues. The ends lost 2 bases at V and 3 bases at J; junction bases unmatched: 4. In germline, CDR1 is MDHEN, CDR2 SYDVKM. The CDR3 sequence: CASSLPLAGGEETQYF. The CDR3 coding sequence is TGTGCCAGCAGTTTACCACTAGCGGGGGGCGAAGAGACCCAGTACTTC.

Concerning this clone: Other DNA sequences within the sample encode an identical CDR3. CDR3 residues: CASSFTGEETQYF. Here the CDR3 DNA reads TGTGCCAGCAGCTTCACGGGGGAGGAGACCCAGTACTTC. The chain couples TRBV5-4 to TRBJ2-5; tentative D call: TRBD2 (6 bases). V lost 2 bases to trimming and J lost 5 bases, with 10 bases between them. Germline CDR1 is SGHNT and CDR2 is YYREEE (reference sequence). This CDR3 is built from 13 residues.

This chain connects TRBV28 to TRBJ1-4; perhaps TRBD1 as D (5 bases). The CDR3 is made up of 15 amino acids. V dropped 4 bases and J dropped 4 bases, with 13 bases sitting between them. The germline CDR1 and CDR2 sequences are MDHEN and SYDVKM. CDR3 DNA: TGTGCCAGCAGTTCGATGGGCAGGGATAATGAAAAACTGTTTTTT. Translating gives CASSSMGRDNEKLFF.

The V gene is TRBV5-1, the J gene TRBJ2-3, with D tentatively TRBD1 (5 bases). Germline CDR1 and CDR2: SGHRS and YFSETQ. This CDR3 contains 15 residues. Trimming stripped 4 bases from V and 0 bases from J, with 12 bases between. Here the CDR3 DNA reads TGCGCCAGCAGCCCATTGGGGCCTAGCACAGATACGCAGTATTTT. Translated, it gives CASSPLGPSTDTQYF.

The chain carries TRBV6-6 and TRBJ2-7, with D perhaps TRBD2 (6 bases). V lost 8 bases to trimming and J lost 6 bases, with 17 bases between them. The CDR3 totals 13 residues. Per germline, CDR1 MNHNY and CDR2 SVGAGI (reference sequence). The CDR3 reads CASRRGSQGEQYF. CDR3 DNA sequence: TGTGCCAGCCGGAGGGGTTCGCAAGGCGAGCAGTACTTC.

The V and J genes are TRBV30 and TRBJ1-5; D unresolved. Germline assignment: CDR1 GTSNPN and CDR2 SVGIG (reference sequence). V dropped 3 bases and J dropped 5 bases, with 14 bases sitting between them. This CDR3 region has 14 residues. The CDR3 here is CAWSEGRPDQPQHF. As DNA, the CDR3 is TGTGCCTGGAGCGAAGGCAGGCCGGATCAGCCCCAGCATTTT.

This clone was observed a single time. V gene TRBV9 combines with J gene TRBJ2-3, with 7 bases fitting TRBD1. The V gene's germline CDR1 is SGDLS and CDR2 YYNGEE. CDR3 length: 16 amino acids. V was pared by 2 bases and J by 4 bases, with 10 bases of the junction left unmatched. The CDR3 loop reads CASSVTTGKVADTQYF. CDR3 nucleotide sequence: TGTGCCAGCAGCGTTACGACAGGGAAAGTGGCAGATACGCAGTATTTT.

The chain has TRBV13 and TRBJ2-5, with 11 positions matching TRBD2. CDR3 size: 17 residues. Germline-derived CDR1 and CDR2 are PRHDT and FYEKMQ (reference sequence). V dropped 4 bases and J dropped 4; count of bases not matched to a gene: 11. CDR3 nucleotide sequence: TGTGCCAGCAGCTCGCCAGAGACTAGCGGGGAGGGAGAGACCCAGTACTTC. Encoded protein: CASSSPETSGEGETQYF.

This chain uses TRBV2 with TRBJ1-4, with TRBD1 matching over 8 bases. Per the germline V gene, CDR1 is SNHLY and CDR2 is FYNNEI. The ends lost 3 bases at V and 8 bases at J; junction bases unmatched: 8. The CDR3 consists of 15 residues. CDR3 in DNA: TGTGCCAGCAGTGAGTCCGACAGGGGACGAGAAAAACTGTTTTTT. It codes for CASSESDRGREKLFF.

This clone was detected only once. This chain connects TRBV28 to TRBJ1-1, with 7 bases aligning to TRBD1. V trimming: 6 bases; J trimming: 7 bases; junction bases outside the gene matches: 8. The CDR3 sequence is 13 residues long. CDR1 is MDHEN, CDR2 SYDVKM, per germline. Here the CDR3 DNA reads TGTGCCAGCAGACATCTTGACAGGGTTGAAGCTTTCTTT. Amino acids: CASRHLDRVEAFF.

The gene calls are TRBV27 and TRBJ2-1; D is possibly TRBD1 (5 bases). From germline, CDR1 is MNHEY and CDR2 SMNVEV (reference sequence). This CDR3 spans 15 amino acids. With 5 bases removed from V and 0 bases from J, the gap between germline ends came to 11 bases. The CDR3 DNA sequence: TGTGCCAGCAGTCCCCGACAGACCTCCTACAATGAGCAGTTCTTC. Its translation: CASSPRQTSYNEQFF.

The chain is built from TRBV2 and TRBJ1-3, with D unresolved. The CDR3 has 12 amino acids. V lost 7 bases and J lost 7, with 11 bases in between. Germline loops: CDR1 SNHLY, CDR2 FYNNEI. The CDR3 region is CASKDVGNTIYF. DNA of the CDR3: TGTGCCAGCAAGGACGTGGGGAACACCATATATTTT.

V gene TRBV30 combines with J gene TRBJ2-4, with a possible D match to TRBD2 (6 bases). The V end lost 0 bases, the J end lost 0 bases, and 24 bases lay between the germline ends. The CDR3 loop spans 20 amino acids. CDR1 GTSNPN and CDR2 SVGIG come from the germline V gene (reference sequence). The CDR3 loop reads CAWSVLPSPLGGVAKNIQYF. In nucleotides, the CDR3 is TGTGCCTGGAGTGTACTTCCATCCCCACTCGGCGGGGTAGCCAAAAACATTCAGTACTTC. The complete variable domain, with remaining parts taken from reference TRBV30 and TRBJ2-4, reads SQTIHQWPATLVQPVGSPLSLECTVEGTSNPNLYWYRQAAGRGLQLLFYSVGIGQISSEVPQNLSASRPQDRQFILSSKKLLLSDSGFYLCAWSVLPSPLGGVAKNIQYFGAGTRLSVL.

This chain joins TRBV28 and TRBJ1-1; no firm D call. V was clipped by 3 bases and J by 6 bases, with 8 bases between them. Per the germline V gene, CDR1 is MDHEN and CDR2 is SYDVKM. CDR3 size: 12 residues. CDR3 protein: CASSFTHSEAFF. The DNA of the CDR3 is TGTGCCAGCAGTTTCACACACTCTGAAGCTTTCTTT. Filled out from reference TRBV28 and TRBJ1-1, the complete variable domain reads DVKVTQSSRYLVKRTGEKVFLECVQDMDHENMFWYRQDPGLGLRLIYFSYDVKMKEKGDIPEGYSVSREKKERFSLILESASTNQTSMYLCASSFTHSEAFFGQGTRLTVV.

This clone was seen only once. V and J are TRBV6-6 and TRBJ2-3; tentatively, D is TRBD1 (5 bases). The germline V gene has CDR1 MNHNY and CDR2 SVGAGI (reference sequence). CDR3 length: 15 amino acids. V shed 3 bases and J shed 2 bases, with 12 bases lying between them. CDR3 residues: CASSYTGSNTDTQYF. The CDR3, as DNA: TGTGCCAGCAGTTATACAGGTTCTAACACAGATACGCAGTATTTT.

The chain combines TRBV6-5 with TRBJ2-3, with D maybe TRBD2 (6 bases). Between the trimmed V and J ends, which lost 5 bases and 9 bases, there was a span of 15 bases. The CDR3 consists of 13 residues. The germline V gene encodes CDR1 MNHEY and CDR2 SVGAGI. In DNA form, the CDR3 reads TGTGCCAGCAGTGTCGCGCGGGGTTCGACGCAGTATTTT. The encoded protein is CASSVARGSTQYF.

The V gene is TRBV6-5, the J gene TRBJ1-1; D is possibly TRBD1 (5 bases). Germline V lookup: CDR1 MNHEY, CDR2 SVGAGI. The CDR3 covers 15 residues. V lost 0 bases, J lost 6 bases, and 14 bases lay in between. The CDR3 region is CASSYSTASGAEAFF. CDR3 bases: TGTGCCAGCAGTTACTCAACTGCGTCGGGGGCTGAAGCTTTCTTT.